The T cell receptor (beta chain) under discussion was sequenced for a study of T cell repertoires in cytomegalovirus infection. Whole-study context: Epitope selection comprised recently identified HLA-C-restricted CMV epitopes and well-studied HLA-B-restricted CMV epitopes. It was the public TCR beta signatures that indicated both CMV infection and matching HLA type.

TCRdb recomputed calls from the reads with MiXCR, one row per CDR3 protein. The table includes some 800,000 distinct CDR3 sequences, 29% detected once. The V end lost 4 bases, the J end lost 4 bases, and 11 bases lay between the germline ends. CDR1 MNHEY and CDR2 SVGEGT come from the germline V gene. The CDR3 spans 14 residues. Study observations and caveats: Ex vivo responses were dominated by HLA-C-restricted CMV-specific TCR beta clonotypes. Of the TCR beta families, the public ones yielded a cumulative frequency that identified carriers of CMV plus the relevant HLA.

As for this clonotype: Its antigen remains unknown.

This receptor was identified in a human donor in good health (CMV status not recorded). Some clones in this sample may be carry-over from other donors' samples. Here the sequenced sample was cultured CD8+ T cells from PBMCs, taken from culture after CMV antigen stimulation. V usage is TRBV6-2 or TRBV6-3 and J usage is TRBJ1-5; TRBD1 might be the D (6 bases). CDR3 sequence (DNA): TGTGCCAGCAGTTCCGGGACAAATAATCAGCCCCAGCATTTT. This codes for CASSSGTNNQPQHF.